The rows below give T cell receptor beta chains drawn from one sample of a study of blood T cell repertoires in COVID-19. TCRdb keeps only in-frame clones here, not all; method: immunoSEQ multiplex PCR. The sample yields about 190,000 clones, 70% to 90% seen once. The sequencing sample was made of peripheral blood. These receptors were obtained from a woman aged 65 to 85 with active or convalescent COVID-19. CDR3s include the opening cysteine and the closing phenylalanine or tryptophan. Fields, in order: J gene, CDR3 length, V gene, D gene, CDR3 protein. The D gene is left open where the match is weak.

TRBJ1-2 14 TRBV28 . CASSTGLANYGYTF
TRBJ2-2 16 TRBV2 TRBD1 CASSDLRDRGTGELFF
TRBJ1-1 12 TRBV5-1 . CASSQGGKEAFF
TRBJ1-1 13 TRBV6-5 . CASSWGLQLEAFF
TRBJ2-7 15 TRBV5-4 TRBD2 CASSLDTSGINEQYF
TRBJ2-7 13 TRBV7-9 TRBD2 CASSLAGAYEQYF
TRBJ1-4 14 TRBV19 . CASSNGLGNEKLFF
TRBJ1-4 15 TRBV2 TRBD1 CASSPQGARSEKLFF
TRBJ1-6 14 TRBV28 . CASTRGGYNSPLHF
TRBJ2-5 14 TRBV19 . CASRPAGGVETQYF
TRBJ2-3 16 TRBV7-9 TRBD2 CASSSISGRRTDTQYF
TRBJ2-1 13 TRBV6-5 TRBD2 CASSTGLAGEQFF
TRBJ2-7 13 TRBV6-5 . CASSRRGPYEQYF
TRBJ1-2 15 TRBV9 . CASSVAVAGPYGYTF
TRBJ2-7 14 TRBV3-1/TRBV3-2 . CASSRGPQAYEQYF
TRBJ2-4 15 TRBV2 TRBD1 CASRETGLAKNIQYF
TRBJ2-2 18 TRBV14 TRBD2 CASSQHVGLAQLAGELFF
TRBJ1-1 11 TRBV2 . CASSVRVEAFF
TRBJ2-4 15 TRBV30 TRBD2 CAWSSGRFAKNIQYF
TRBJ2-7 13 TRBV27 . CASSFHSSYEQYF
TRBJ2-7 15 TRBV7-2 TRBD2 CASSSRGGARYEQYF
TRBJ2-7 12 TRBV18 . CASSPGGYEQYF
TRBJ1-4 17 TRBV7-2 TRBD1 CASTRTGPGSTNEKLFF
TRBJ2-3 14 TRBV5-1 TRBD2 CASSLGLAVDTQYF
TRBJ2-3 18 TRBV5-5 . CASSSPPGAGGSTDTQYF
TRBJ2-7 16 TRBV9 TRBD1 CASSGSPGQGIYEQYF
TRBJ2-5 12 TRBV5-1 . CASSFGLETQYF
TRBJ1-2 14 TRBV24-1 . CATSDATGDYGYTF
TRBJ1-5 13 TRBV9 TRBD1 CASGGTGNQPQHF
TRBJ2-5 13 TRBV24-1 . CATSDSYQETQYF
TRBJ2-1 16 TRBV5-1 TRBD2 CASSLAGGAGGGEQFF
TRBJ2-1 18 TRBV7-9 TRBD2 CASSLGETSLGNTMEQFF
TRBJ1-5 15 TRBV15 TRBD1 CATSRDGTVNQPQHF
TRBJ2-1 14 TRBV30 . CAFSPGIPNNEQFF
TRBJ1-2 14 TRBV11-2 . CASSSRQGHYGYTF
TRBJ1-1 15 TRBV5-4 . CASSNPGVLNTEAFF
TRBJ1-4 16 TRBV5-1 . CASSLPQGTNNEKLFF
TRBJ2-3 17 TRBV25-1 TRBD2 CASSEYRLAGGTDTQYF
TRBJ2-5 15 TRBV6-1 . CASSEASQGQETQYF
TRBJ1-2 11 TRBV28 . CASSLRFGYTF
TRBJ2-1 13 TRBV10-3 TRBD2 CAIKGTSHDEQFF
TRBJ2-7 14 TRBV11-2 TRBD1 CASSWGQGVGEQYF
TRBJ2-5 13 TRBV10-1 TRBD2 CASSAGPRGTQYF
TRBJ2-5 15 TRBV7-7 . CASSLRPGLQETQYF
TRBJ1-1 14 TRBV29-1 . CSVGAGHPKTEAFF
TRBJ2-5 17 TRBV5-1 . CASSLAVGPDFQETQYF
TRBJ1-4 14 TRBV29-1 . CSASLYATNEKLFF
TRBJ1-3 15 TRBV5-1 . CASSPAASSGNTIYF
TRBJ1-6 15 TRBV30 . CASRPQLSYNSPLHF
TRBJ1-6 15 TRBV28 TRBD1 CASSQPGTGISPLHF
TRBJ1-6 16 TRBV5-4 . CASSLGGRVVDSPLHF
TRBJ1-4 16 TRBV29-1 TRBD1 CSVGKRGQGPNEKLFF
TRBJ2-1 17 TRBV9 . CASSSEDRTFSYNEQFF
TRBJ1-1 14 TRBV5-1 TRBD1 CASSLGQGYTEAFF
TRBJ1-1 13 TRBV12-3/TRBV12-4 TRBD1 CASSTTGGRGAFF
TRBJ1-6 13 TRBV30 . CAWSTGEESPLHF